Below, one T cell receptor (beta chain) is given with its context. What it recognizes is unknown. This sample was included in a study of cytomegalovirus exposure and HLA in healthy donors. Study context: Early released data comprised tens of millions of unique TCRs from HLA-typed donors.

The V gene's germline CDR1 is SEHNR and CDR2 FQNEAQ (reference sequence). This CDR3 region has 18 residues. Trimming removed 4 bases from V and 2 bases from J; junction bases left unmatched: 12. The primer mix had 60 Vbeta and 13 Jbeta primers. Here immunoSEQ multiplex PCR was the method, and the copy in TCRdb shows in-frame clones only, minus some. The table records approximately 200,000 clones, 65% to 85% of them present only once. The study, taken as a whole, reports: Associated with cytomegalovirus, according to the listing, were some 180 TCR beta chains. When the data were analyzed later, several of the most significant clusters appeared to be linked to common viral pathogens.

Sequencing was carried out using PBMCs. The chain recombines TRBV7-9 with TRBJ1-4; TRBD1 aligns across 8 bases. This clonotype originated in a woman aged 30 to 39 in good health and CMV-seropositive. CDR3 sequence: CASSSADRAWGTNEKLFF. In nucleotides, the CDR3 is TGTGCCAGCAGCTCCGCGGACAGGGCGTGGGGCACTAATGAAAAACTGTTTTTT. The full variable domain, completed using reference TRBV7-9 and TRBJ1-4, is DTGVSQNPRHKITKRGQNVTFRCDPISEHNRLYWYRQTLGQGPEFLTYFQNEAQLEKSRLLSDRFSAERPKGSFSTLEIQRTEQGDSAMYLCASSSADRAWGTNEKLFFGSGTQLSVL.